This T cell receptor beta chain was identified in a study of response to subunit inactivated influenza vaccine. General study findings and limits: With each seasonal influenza vaccination, the authors suggested, few new T cells are recruited.

TCRdb passed the RT-PCR reads through MiXCR, listing each CDR3 protein once. The sample carries around 650,000 distinct CDR3 sequences, roughly 14% recorded once. This clonotype was picked up many times. The antigen is not known. The CDR3 is 13 residues long. V lost 7 bases, J lost 1 base, and 10 bases lay in between. The sequencing used PBMCs from blood, collected about 12 days after vaccination. The V and J genes are TRBV12-3 or TRBV12-4 and TRBJ1-1; no definite D call. The TCR originated in a man aged 50 or older who received an inactivated influenza vaccine. The CDR3 DNA sequence: TGTGCCAGCAACCTGGACCCGAACACTGAAGCTTTCTTT. This codes for CASNLDPNTEAFF.